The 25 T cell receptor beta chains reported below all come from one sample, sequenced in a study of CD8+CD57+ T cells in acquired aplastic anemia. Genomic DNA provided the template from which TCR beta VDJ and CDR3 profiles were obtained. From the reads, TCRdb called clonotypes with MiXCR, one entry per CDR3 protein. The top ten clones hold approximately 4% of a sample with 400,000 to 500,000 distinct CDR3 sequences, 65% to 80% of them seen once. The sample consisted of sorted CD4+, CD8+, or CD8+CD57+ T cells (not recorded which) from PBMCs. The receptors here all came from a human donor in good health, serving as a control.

The CDR3 coding sequence is TGTGCCAGCAGTTTAATACAGGGATTATACGAGCAGTACTTC. Its protein product is CASSLIQGLYEQYF. This sequence joins TRBV12-3 or TRBV12-4 and TRBJ2-7, with TRBD1 as a possible D gene (6 bases). The length of the CDR3 is 14 residues. V lost 2 bases and J 4 bases, leaving 12 bases between the germline ends.

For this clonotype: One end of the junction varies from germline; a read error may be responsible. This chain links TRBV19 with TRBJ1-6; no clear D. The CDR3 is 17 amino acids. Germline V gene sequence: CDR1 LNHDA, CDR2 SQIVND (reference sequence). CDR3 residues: CASSTLGTSSYNSPPRF. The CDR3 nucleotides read TGTGCCAGTAGTACGCTTGGAACGAGCTCCTATAATTCACCCCCGCGCTTT.

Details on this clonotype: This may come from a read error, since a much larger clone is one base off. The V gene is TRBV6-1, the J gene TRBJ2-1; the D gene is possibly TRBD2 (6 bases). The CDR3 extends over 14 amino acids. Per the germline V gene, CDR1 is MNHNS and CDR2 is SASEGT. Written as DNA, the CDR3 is TGTGTCAGCAGTGAGGCTCAAGTCGGGGGTTTGCAGTTCTTC. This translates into CVSSEAQVGGLQFF.

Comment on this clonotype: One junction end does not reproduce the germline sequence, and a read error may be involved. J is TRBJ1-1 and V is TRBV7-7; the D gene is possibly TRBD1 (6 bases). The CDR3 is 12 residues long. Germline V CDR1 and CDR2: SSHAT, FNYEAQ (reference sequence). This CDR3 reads CASSTFKGEVFF. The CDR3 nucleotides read TGTGCCAGCAGCACGTTCAAGGGGGAAGTTTTCTTT.

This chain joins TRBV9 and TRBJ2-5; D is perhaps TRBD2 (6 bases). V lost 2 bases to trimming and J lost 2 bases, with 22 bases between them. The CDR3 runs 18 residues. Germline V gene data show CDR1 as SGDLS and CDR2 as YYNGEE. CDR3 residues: CASSVVGRGPLTQETQYF. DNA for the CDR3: TGTGCCAGCAGCGTTGTGGGGCGGGGCCCCTTGACACAAGAGACCCAGTACTTC.

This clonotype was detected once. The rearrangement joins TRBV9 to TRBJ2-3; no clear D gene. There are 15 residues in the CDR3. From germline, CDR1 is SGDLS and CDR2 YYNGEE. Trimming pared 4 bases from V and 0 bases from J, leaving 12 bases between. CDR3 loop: CASSLALYSTDTQYF. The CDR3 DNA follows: TGTGCCAGCAGCCTCGCGCTTTATAGCACAGATACGCAGTATTTT.

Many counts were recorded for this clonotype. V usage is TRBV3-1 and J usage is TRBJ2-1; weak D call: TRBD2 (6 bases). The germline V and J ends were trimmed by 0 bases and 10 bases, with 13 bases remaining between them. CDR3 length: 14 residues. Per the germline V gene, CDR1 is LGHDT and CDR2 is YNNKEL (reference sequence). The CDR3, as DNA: TGTGCCAGCAGCCAAGATATAATAGCGGTGGAGCAGTTCTTC. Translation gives CASSQDIIAVEQFF.

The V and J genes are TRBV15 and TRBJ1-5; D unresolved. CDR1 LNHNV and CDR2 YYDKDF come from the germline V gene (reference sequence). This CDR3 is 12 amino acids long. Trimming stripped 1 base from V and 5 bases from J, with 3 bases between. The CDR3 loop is CATSRGDQPQHF. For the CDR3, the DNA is TGTGCCACCAGCAGAGGAGATCAGCCCCAGCATTTT.

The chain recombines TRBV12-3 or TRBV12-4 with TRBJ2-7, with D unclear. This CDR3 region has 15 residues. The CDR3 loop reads CASGDDVTDSYEQYF. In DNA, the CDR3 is TGTGCTAGTGGCGATGATGTGACGGACTCCTACGAGCAGTACTTC.

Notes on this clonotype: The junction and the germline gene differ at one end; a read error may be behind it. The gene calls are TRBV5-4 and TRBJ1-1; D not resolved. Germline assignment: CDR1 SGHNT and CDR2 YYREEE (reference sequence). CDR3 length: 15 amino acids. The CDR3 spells CASSLVPAMNAEAFF. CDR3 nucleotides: TGTGCCAGCAGCTTAGTTCCAGCGATGAACGCTGAAGCTTTCTTT. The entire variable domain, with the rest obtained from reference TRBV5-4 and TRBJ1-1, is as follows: ETGVTQSPTHLIKTRGQQVTLRCSSQSGHNTVSWYQQALGQGPQFIFQYYREEENGRGNFPPRFSGLQFPNYSSELNVNALELDDSALYLCASSLVPAMNAEAFFGQGTRLTVV.

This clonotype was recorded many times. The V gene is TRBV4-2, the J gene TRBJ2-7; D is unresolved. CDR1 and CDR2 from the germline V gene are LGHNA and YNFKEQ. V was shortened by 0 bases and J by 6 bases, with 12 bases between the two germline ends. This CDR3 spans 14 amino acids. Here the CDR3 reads CASSQELNLREQYF. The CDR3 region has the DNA TGTGCCAGCAGCCAAGAGCTTAACCTACGCGAGCAGTACTTC.

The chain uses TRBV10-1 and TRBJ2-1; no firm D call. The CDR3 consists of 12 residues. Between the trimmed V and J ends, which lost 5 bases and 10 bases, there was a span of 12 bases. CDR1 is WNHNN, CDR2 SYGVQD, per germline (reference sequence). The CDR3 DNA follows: TGCGCCAGCAGTCACGCCGATCGGGAGCAGTTCTTC. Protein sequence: CASSHADREQFF.

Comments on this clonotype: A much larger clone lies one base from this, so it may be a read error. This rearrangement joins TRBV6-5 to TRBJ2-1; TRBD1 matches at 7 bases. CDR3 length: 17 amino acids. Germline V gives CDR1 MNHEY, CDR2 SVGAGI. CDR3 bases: TGTGCCAGCAGTTACCTAAGAGGACAGGCGTCCCCAGAGGAGCAGCTCTTC. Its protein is CASSYLRGQASPEEQLF.

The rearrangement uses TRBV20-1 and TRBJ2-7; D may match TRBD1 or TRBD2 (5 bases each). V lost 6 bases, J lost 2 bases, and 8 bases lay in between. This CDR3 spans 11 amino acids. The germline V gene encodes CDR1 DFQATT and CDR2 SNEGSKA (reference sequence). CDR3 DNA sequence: TGCAGTGCGGGGGACGCCTACGAGCAGTACTTC. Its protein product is CSAGDAYEQYF.

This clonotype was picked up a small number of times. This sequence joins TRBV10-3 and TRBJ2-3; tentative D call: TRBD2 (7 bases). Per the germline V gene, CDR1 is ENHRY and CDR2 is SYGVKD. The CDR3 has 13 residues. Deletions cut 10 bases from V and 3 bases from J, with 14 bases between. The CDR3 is CATGGGATDTQYF. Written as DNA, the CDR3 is TGTGCCACTGGTGGGGGGGCGACAGATACGCAGTATTTT.

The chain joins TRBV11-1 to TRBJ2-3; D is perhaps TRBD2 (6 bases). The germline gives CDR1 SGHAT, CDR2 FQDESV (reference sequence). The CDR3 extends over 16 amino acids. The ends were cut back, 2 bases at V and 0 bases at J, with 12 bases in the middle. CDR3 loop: CASSLQPGLSTDTQYF. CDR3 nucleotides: TGTGCCAGCAGCTTACAGCCGGGACTTAGCACAGATACGCAGTATTTT.

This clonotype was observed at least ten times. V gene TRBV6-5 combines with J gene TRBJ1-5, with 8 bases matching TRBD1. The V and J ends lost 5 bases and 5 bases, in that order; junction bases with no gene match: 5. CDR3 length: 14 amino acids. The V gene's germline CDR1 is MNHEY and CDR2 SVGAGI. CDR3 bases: TGTGCCAGCAGTAGAGGACAGGGCCATCAGCCCCAGCATTTT. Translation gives CASSRGQGHQPQHF.

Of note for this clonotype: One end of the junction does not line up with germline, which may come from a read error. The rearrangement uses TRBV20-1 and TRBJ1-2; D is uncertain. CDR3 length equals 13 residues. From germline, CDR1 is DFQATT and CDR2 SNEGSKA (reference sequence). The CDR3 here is CGAFQDLGYGYTF. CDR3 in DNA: TGCGGTGCTTTCCAAGACCTAGGCTATGGCTACACCTTC.

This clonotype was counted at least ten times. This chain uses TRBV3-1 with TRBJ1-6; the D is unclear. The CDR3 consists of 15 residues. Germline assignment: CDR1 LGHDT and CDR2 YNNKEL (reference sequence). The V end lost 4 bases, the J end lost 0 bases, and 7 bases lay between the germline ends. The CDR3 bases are TGTGCCAGCAGCCTTGATAGCTCCTATAATTCACCCCTCCACTTT. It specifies CASSLDSSYNSPLHF.

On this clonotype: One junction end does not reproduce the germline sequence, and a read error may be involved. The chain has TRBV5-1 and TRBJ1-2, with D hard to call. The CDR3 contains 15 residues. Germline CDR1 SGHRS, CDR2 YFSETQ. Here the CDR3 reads CASSSPGGGNYGYTF. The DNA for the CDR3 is TGTGCCAGCAGCTCGCCCGGCGGAGGAAACTATGGCTACACCTTC.

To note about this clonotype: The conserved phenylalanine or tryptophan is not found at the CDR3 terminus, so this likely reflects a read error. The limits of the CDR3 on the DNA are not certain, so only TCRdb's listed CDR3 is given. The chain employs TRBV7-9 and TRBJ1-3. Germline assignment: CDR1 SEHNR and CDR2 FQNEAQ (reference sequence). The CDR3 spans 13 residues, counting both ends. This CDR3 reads CASCIVSGSSIMC.

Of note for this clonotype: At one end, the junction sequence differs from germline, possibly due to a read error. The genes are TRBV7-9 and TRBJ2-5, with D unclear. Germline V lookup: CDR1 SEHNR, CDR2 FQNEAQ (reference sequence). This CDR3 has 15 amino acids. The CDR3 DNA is TGTGCCAGCAGCTTACGAAGCCTTGGCAGAGAGCCCCAGTACTTC. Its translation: CASSLRSLGREPQYF. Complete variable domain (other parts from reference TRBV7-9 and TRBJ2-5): DTGVSQNPRHKITKRGQNVTFRCDPISEHNRLYWYRQTLGQGPEFLTYFQNEAQLEKSRLLSDRFSAERPKGSFSTLEIQRTEQGDSAMYLCASSLRSLGREPQYFGPGTRLLVL.

CDR3 sequence reads: CASSPKETAGPAYNEQFF. Written as DNA, the CDR3 is TGTGCCAGCAGCCCTAAAGAGACAGCGGGCCCAGCCTACAATGAGCAGTTCTTC. The rearrangement uses TRBV7-6 and TRBJ2-1; D may be TRBD2 (6 bases). The V gene lost 5 bases and the J gene lost 2 bases, with 22 bases spanning the gap. Looked up from germline, CDR1 is SGHVS and CDR2 is FNYEAQ. The CDR3 is 18 residues long.

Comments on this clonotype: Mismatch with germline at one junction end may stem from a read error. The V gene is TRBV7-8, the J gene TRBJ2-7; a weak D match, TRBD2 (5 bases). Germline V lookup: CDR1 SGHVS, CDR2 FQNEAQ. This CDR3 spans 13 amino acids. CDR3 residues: CASRHPGSYETKF. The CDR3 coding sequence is TGTGCCAGCAGACACCCGGGGTCTTACGAGACCAAATTT. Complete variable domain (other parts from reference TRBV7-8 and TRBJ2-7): GAGVSQSPRYKVAKRGQDVALRCDPISGHVSLFWYQQALGQGPEFLTYFQNEAQLDKSGLPSDRFFAERPEGSVSTLKIQRTQQEDSAVYLCASRHPGSYETKFGPGTRLTVT.

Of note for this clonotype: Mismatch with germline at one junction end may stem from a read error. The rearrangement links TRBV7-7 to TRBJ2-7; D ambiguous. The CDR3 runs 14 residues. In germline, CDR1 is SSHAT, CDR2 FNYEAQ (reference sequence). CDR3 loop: CASSLDRGRLNQPF. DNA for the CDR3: TGTGCTAGCAGCTTGGACCGTGGGCGCCTTAATCAGCCCTTC.